The 27 T cell receptor beta chains below were found in one sample sequenced in a study of T cell responses to AZD1222 COVID-19 vaccine. Data came from immunoSEQ multiplex PCR; TCRdb stores just in-frame clones and leaves some out. The table records roughly 60,000 clones, 60% to 85% of them present only once. Sequencing used peripheral blood, obtained 28 days after the second AZD1222 dose. All receptors come from an adult who received the AZD1222 COVID-19 vaccine.

J is TRBJ2-7 and V is TRBV5-4, with 8 bases that match TRBD2. This CDR3 region has 14 residues. The germline V gene encodes CDR1 SGHNT and CDR2 YYREEE (reference sequence). V was pared by 0 bases and J by 7 bases, with 6 bases of the junction left unmatched. The DNA of the CDR3 is TGTGCCAGCAGCTTGGCTGGACTAGCAGGAGAGCAGTACTTC. It specifies CASSLAGLAGEQYF. Full variable domain (missing parts from reference TRBV5-4 and TRBJ2-7): ETGVTQSPTHLIKTRGQQVTLRCSSQSGHNTVSWYQQALGQGPQFIFQYYREEENGRGNFPPRFSGLQFPNYSSELNVNALELDDSALYLCASSLAGLAGEQYFGPGTRLTVT.

The chain joins TRBV5-6 to TRBJ2-7; 8 bases fit TRBD2. The CDR3 loop spans 14 amino acids. With 2 bases clipped from V and 5 bases from J, the junction kept 6 bases outside the gene matches. Germline V lookup: CDR1 SGHDT, CDR2 YYEEEE. DNA for the CDR3: TGTGCCAGCAGCTTCCGGCGGGGGGCCAACGAGCAGTACTTC. It yields the protein CASSFRRGANEQYF.

The rearrangement joins TRBV4-1 to TRBJ1-1; the D is unclear. CDR3 length: 14 residues. CDR1 and CDR2 (germline): MGHRA, YSYEKL. V was pared by 4 bases and J by 6 bases, with 15 bases between. This CDR3 reads CASSREPRYPEAFF. DNA of the CDR3: TGCGCCAGCAGCCGGGAACCACGGTACCCTGAAGCTTTCTTT.

This rearrangement joins TRBV14 to TRBJ2-7, with D possibly TRBD2 on 6 matching bases. The germline CDR1 and CDR2 sequences are SGHDN and FVKESK. This CDR3 has 15 amino acids. Deletions cut 1 base from V and 7 bases from J, with 17 bases between. The CDR3 DNA sequence: TGTGCCAGCAGCCAAGGAATCGGGGGAACGGGGGAGCAGTACTTC. Its translation: CASSQGIGGTGEQYF.

The chain couples TRBV5-1 to TRBJ2-5; D gene uncertain. This CDR3 is 11 amino acids long. Trimming removed 0 bases at V and 4 bases at J, with 1 base between. Germline V gene lookup returns CDR1 SGHRS and CDR2 YFSETQ. The chain's CDR3 is CASSLAETQYF. The DNA of the CDR3 is TGCGCCAGCAGCTTGGCAGAGACCCAGTACTTC. The whole variable domain, filled in from reference TRBV5-1 and TRBJ2-5, reads KAGVTQTPRYLIKTRGQQVTLSCSPISGHRSVSWYQQTPGQGLQFLFEYFSETQRNKGNFPGRFSGRQFSNSRSEMNVSTLELGDSALYLCASSLAETQYFGPGTRLLVL.

The chain employs TRBV4-2 and TRBJ1-2, with D possibly being TRBD1 (5 bases). Germline V CDR1 and CDR2: LGHNA, YNFKEQ. Trimming removed 1 base at V and 6 bases at J, with 15 bases between. This CDR3 region has 15 residues. CDR3 residues: CASSQVEGESNGYTF. CDR3 coding DNA: TGTGCCAGCAGCCAAGTTGAAGGGGAGTCGAATGGCTACACCTTC.

V and J are TRBV7-9 and TRBJ1-4; D is undetermined. Trimming left V 2 bases short and J 5 bases short, with 9 bases between. This CDR3 comprises 14 residues. CDR1 SEHNR and CDR2 FQNEAQ come from the germline V gene (reference sequence). CDR3 region: CASSLMGRNEKLFF. In nucleotides, the CDR3 is TGTGCCAGCAGCTTAATGGGTAGGAATGAAAAACTGTTTTTT.

This clone was observed a handful of times. The chain combines TRBV28 with TRBJ1-3; no firm D call. Trimming cost V 6 bases and J 9 bases, with 9 bases left between them. The germline CDR1 and CDR2 sequences are MDHEN and SYDVKM. CDR3 length: 11 amino acids. This CDR3 reads CASSFERTIYF. For the CDR3, the DNA is TGTGCCAGCAGCTTCGAGCGCACCATATATTTT.

V and J are TRBV11-2 and TRBJ1-5; D unclear. V lost 0 bases and J 4 bases, leaving 7 bases between the germline ends. The CDR3 consists of 14 residues. CDR1 is SGHAT, CDR2 FQNNGV, per germline. The CDR3, as DNA: TGTGCCAGCAGCTTAGAACGGGGAAATCAGCCCCAGCATTTT. This codes for CASSLERGNQPQHF.

This clone was seen a single time. The rearrangement joins TRBV12-3 or TRBV12-4 to TRBJ1-2, with a tentative D call TRBD1 (5 bases). This CDR3 region has 11 residues. Deletions cut 5 bases from V and 8 bases from J, with 9 bases between. The CDR3 protein is CASSQGGGYTF. In DNA form, the CDR3 reads TGTGCCAGCAGTCAGGGTGGAGGCTACACCTTC.

The chain employs TRBV18 and TRBJ1-5; 7 bases align to TRBD1. CDR1 is KGHSH, CDR2 LQKENI, per germline. The CDR3 runs to 15 residues. V was pared by 4 bases and J by 1 base, with 4 bases of the junction left unmatched. The chain's CDR3 is CASSLDRASNQPQHF. CDR3 in DNA: TGTGCCAGCTCACTAGACAGGGCGAGCAATCAGCCCCAGCATTTT.

This clone was detected a few times. The gene calls are TRBV5-8 and TRBJ1-6; D unresolved. Trimming removed 4 bases at V and 8 bases at J, with 10 bases between. CDR3 size: 13 residues. Per the germline V gene, CDR1 is SGHTS and CDR2 is YDEGEE. The CDR3 spells CASSPTPYSPLHF. In DNA form, the CDR3 reads TGTGCCAGCAGCCCGACCCCGTATTCACCCCTCCACTTT.

The CDR3 DNA is TGCGCCAGCAGACAGGGTACGTCTGGAAACACCATATATTTT. Protein product: CASRQGTSGNTIYF. The V gene is TRBV5-1, the J gene TRBJ1-3, with TRBD1 as a possible D gene (6 bases). This CDR3 has 14 residues. V was shortened by 5 bases and J by 1 base, with 10 bases between the two germline ends. Germline values: CDR1 SGHRS, CDR2 YFSETQ.

The rearrangement links TRBV5-6 to TRBJ1-1, with D maybe TRBD1 (6 bases). This CDR3 has 15 residues. V lost 4 bases and J 1 base, leaving 14 bases between the germline ends. Germline values: CDR1 SGHDT, CDR2 YYEEEE. The CDR3 loop reads CASSNIQGQNTEAFF. CDR3 DNA: TGTGCCAGCAGCAACATACAGGGACAGAACACTGAAGCTTTCTTT.

This chain joins TRBV28 and TRBJ2-7; TRBD1 aligns across 10 bases. The CDR3 loop spans 14 amino acids. Germline CDR1 reads MDHEN; CDR2 reads SYDVKM. V lost 5 bases to trimming and J lost 9 bases; unmatched junction nucleotides: 10. The CDR3 sequence is CASSRDRGMLRQYF. The CDR3 DNA reads TGTGCCAGCAGTCGGGACAGGGGCATGCTAAGGCAGTACTTC.

This chain connects TRBV5-6 to TRBJ1-1, with a possible D match to TRBD1 (5 bases). CDR3 length: 16 residues. Germline V lookup: CDR1 SGHDT, CDR2 YYEEEE. The V and J ends lost 2 bases and 1 base respectively, with 15 bases between them. CDR3 region: CASSFLGAGKNTEAFF. The CDR3 DNA follows: TGTGCCAGCAGCTTTCTCGGGGCTGGGAAGAACACTGAAGCTTTCTTT.

The chain combines TRBV13 with TRBJ2-1; D gene uncertain. V gave up 5 bases and J gave up 8 bases, with 25 bases separating them. Germline lookup yields CDR1 PRHDT and CDR2 FYEKMQ (reference sequence). CDR3 size: 17 residues. The CDR3 DNA reads as TGTGCCAGCAGCCCCCGGCCTAAACCCCGGACCGGGTATGAGCAGTTCTTC. The encoded protein is CASSPRPKPRTGYEQFF.

The rearrangement links TRBV5-1 to TRBJ1-1; no definite D call. Germline assignment: CDR1 SGHRS and CDR2 YFSETQ. The V end was cut by 0 bases, the J end by 3 bases, with 0 bases between. This CDR3 has 11 amino acids. CDR3 in DNA: TGCGCCAGCAGCTTGGACACTGAAGCTTTCTTT. This translates into CASSLDTEAFF.

The genes are TRBV5-6 and TRBJ1-5; TRBD1 matches at 8 bases. The germline V gene has CDR1 SGHDT and CDR2 YYEEEE. CDR3 length equals 16 residues. J gave up 2 bases and V 1 base, and 5 bases lay outside the gene matches. This CDR3 reads CASSLLQGGGNQPQHF. In DNA form, the CDR3 reads TGTGCCAGCAGCTTGTTACAGGGGGGCGGCAATCAGCCCCAGCATTTT.

The V gene is TRBV5-1, the J gene TRBJ1-1, with D unresolved. This CDR3 region has 14 residues. Between the trimmed V and J ends, which lost 5 bases and 8 bases, there was a span of 19 bases. Germline CDR1 reads SGHRS; CDR2 reads YFSETQ. CDR3 protein: CASRGKEGPGEAFF. CDR3 bases: TGCGCCAGCAGGGGCAAGGAGGGCCCGGGGGAAGCTTTCTTT.

The genes are TRBV30 and TRBJ1-4, with TRBD1 matching 7 bases. The length of the CDR3 is 12 residues. The V and J ends lost 5 bases and 8 bases, in that order; junction bases with no gene match: 5. The germline V gene has CDR1 GTSNPN and CDR2 SVGIG (reference sequence). CDR3 in DNA: TGTGCCTGGGCTGAGACAGGGGAAAAACTGTTTTTT. This encodes CAWAETGEKLFF.

The chain employs TRBV19 and TRBJ2-1; D may be TRBD1 or TRBD2 (6 bases each). Trimming pared 8 bases from V and 4 bases from J, leaving 18 bases between. Germline V CDR1 and CDR2: LNHDA, SQIVND (reference sequence). This CDR3 spans 15 amino acids. CDR3 protein: CASSPNGGSYNEQFF. CDR3 sequence (DNA): TGTGCCAGTTCTCCGAACGGGGGCTCATACAATGAGCAGTTCTTC.

This rearrangement joins TRBV7-8 to TRBJ1-2; perhaps TRBD1 as D (5 bases). Germline V gene lookup returns CDR1 SGHVS and CDR2 FQNEAQ. The CDR3 spans 15 residues. V dropped 5 bases and J dropped 3 bases, with 16 bases sitting between them. This CDR3 is CASSPLGGVDYGYTF. The CDR3 DNA follows: TGTGCCAGCAGCCCACTGGGGGGGGTTGACTATGGCTACACCTTC.

This sequence joins TRBV6-5 and TRBJ1-4; D is ambiguous. The germline CDR1 and CDR2 sequences are MNHEY and SVGAGI. V was clipped by 5 bases and J by 2 bases, with 12 bases between them. The CDR3 spans 15 residues. CDR3: CASSLKSATNEKLFF. DNA of the CDR3: TGTGCCAGCAGTCTTAAGAGCGCGACTAATGAAAAACTGTTTTTT.

V and J are TRBV5-6 and TRBJ2-1; the match to TRBD2 covers 12 bases. Germline assignment: CDR1 SGHDT and CDR2 YYEEEE. The CDR3 runs to 14 residues. V gave up 3 bases and J gave up 8 bases; unmatched junction bases: 3. The CDR3 region is CASSSSGGAHEQFF. The CDR3 DNA follows: TGTGCCAGCAGCTCTAGCGGGGGGGCTCATGAGCAGTTCTTC.

By share of the sample, this clone is medium-sized. The chain combines TRBV7-2 with TRBJ2-2; D uncertain. The germline V gene has CDR1 SGHTA and CDR2 FQGNSA. The V end lost 3 bases, the J end lost 4 bases, and 12 bases lay between the germline ends. This CDR3 region has 15 residues. CDR3 bases: TGTGCCAGCAGCTTCGACCCGACGGGCACCGGGGAGCTGTTTTTT. Its translation: CASSFDPTGTGELFF.

The rearrangement joins TRBV3-1 (or the pseudogene TRBV3-2) to TRBJ1-1; D perhaps matches TRBD1 (5 bases). V lost 2 bases to trimming and J lost 9 bases, with 10 bases between them. The germline CDR1 and CDR2 sequences are LGHDT and YNNKEL (reference sequence). This CDR3 comprises 12 residues. The CDR3 bases are TGTGCCAGCAGCCAAAGGGGAGGGAAAGCTTTCTTT. Its protein product is CASSQRGGKAFF.